This T cell receptor (beta chain) was retrieved from a study of blood T cell repertoires in COVID-19. Study-wide background: Acute and convalescent COVID-19 samples came from the United States, Italy and Spain.

Trimming shortened V by 0 bases and J by 4 bases, and 16 bases separated the two germline ends. Germline loops: CDR1 MNHEY, CDR2 SVGEGT. This CDR3 region has 17 residues. This clone was counted only a few times. Assay used: immunoSEQ multiplex PCR; TCRdb lists only in-frame clones, some missing. There are about 80,000 clones in the sample; around 85% occur only once, and around a tenth lies in the top ten. The gene calls are TRBV6-2 or TRBV6-3 and TRBJ2-1, with D possibly matching TRBD1 (6 bases). The TCR comes from a man between 50 and 59 years old with COVID-19, enrolled during active disease. The sample consisted of peripheral blood. DNA of the CDR3: TGTGCCAGCAGTTACTCGCCACCTGGGGGCCTATACAATGAGCAGTTCTTC. Encoded protein: CASSYSPPGGLYNEQFF.